This T cell receptor beta chain was recorded in a study of T-cell memory formation after mild COVID-19. V lost 7 bases and J 4 bases, leaving 15 bases between the germline ends. This CDR3 contains 14 residues. The V gene's germline CDR1 is SGHVS and CDR2 FNYEAQ. TCRdb reprocessed the 5' RACE reads via MiXCR and lists one record per CDR3 protein. This table has around 300,000 distinct CDR3 sequences, about 13% appearing once. This clonotype was observed a few times. This sequence originates from a young man who had mild COVID-19 (a few samples of this study predate the infection). Cell type and time point are not known. The chain recombines TRBV7-6 with TRBJ2-3; possible D gene TRBD2, 5 bases. Specimen: PBMCs or a T cell subset sorted from them (not recorded which). CDR3 sequence: CASTDRAGPDTQYF. The CDR3 region has the DNA TGTGCCAGCACGGATCGTGCGGGCCCAGATACGCAGTATTTT. The whole variable domain, remainder taken from reference TRBV7-6 and TRBJ2-3, is GAGVSQSPRYKVTKRGQDVALRCDPISGHVSLYWYRQALGQGPEFLTYFNYEAQQDKSGLPNDRFSAERPEGSISTLTIQRTEQRDSAMYRCASTDRAGPDTQYFGPGTRLTVL.